The clone carrying this T cell receptor (beta chain) showed up just a few times. As for time point: persistent/refractory GD, antithyroid drugs over 5 years with positive TRAb. PBMC RNA was the source of the TCR library. Each of the patients was recruited from an endocrinology department situated in Xi'an, China. This entry belongs to a study of regulatory T cells in long-lasting Graves disease. Looking at the study overall: To qualify as persistent, Graves' disease required over 5 years of antithyroid drugs with positive TSH receptor antibodies.

The germline V and J ends were trimmed by 2 bases and 0 bases, with 11 bases remaining between them. CDR3 length: 15 amino acids. Germline CDR1 reads SGHRS; CDR2 reads YFSETQ. Combining iRepertoire HTBI primers with Arm-PCR of CDR3 regions, the authors built TCR beta libraries. MiXCR was run by TCRdb on the multiplex PCR reads, yielding one entry per CDR3 protein. In the table there are a few hundred thousand distinct CDR3 sequences, around 23% of which are singletons. The V call is TRBV5-1, the J call TRBJ1-1; D call uncertain. The sequence came from a female donor with Graves disease. The material sequenced was peripheral blood mononuclear cells (PBMCs), taken when the disease was refractory, from a patient treated with antithyroid drugs. CDR3 nucleotide sequence: TGCGCCAGCAGCTTTGAGGTCGGAGTGAACACTGAAGCTTTCTTT. It specifies CASSFEVGVNTEAFF.